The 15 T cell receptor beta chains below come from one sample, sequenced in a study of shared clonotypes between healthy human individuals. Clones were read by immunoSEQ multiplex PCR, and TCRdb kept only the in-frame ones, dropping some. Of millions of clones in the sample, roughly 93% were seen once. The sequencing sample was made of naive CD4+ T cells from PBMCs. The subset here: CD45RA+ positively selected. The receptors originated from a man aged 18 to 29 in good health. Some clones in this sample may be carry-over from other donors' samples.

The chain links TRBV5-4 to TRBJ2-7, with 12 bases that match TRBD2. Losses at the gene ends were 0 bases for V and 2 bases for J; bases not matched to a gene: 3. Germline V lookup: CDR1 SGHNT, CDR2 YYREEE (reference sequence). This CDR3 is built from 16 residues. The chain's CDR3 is CASSLGLAGGTYEQYF. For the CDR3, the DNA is TGTGCCAGCAGCTTGGGGCTAGCGGGAGGGACCTACGAGCAGTACTTC.

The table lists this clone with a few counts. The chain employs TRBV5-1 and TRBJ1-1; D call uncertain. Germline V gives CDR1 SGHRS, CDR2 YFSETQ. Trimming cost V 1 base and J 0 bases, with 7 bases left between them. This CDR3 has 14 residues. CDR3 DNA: TGCGCCAGCAGCTTGATGGCGGTGAACACTGAAGCTTTCTTT. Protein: CASSLMAVNTEAFF. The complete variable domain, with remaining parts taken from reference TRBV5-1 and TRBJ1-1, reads KAGVTQTPRYLIKTRGQQVTLSCSPISGHRSVSWYQQTPGQGLQFLFEYFSETQRNKGNFPGRFSGRQFSNSRSEMNVSTLELGDSALYLCASSLMAVNTEAFFGQGTRLTVV.

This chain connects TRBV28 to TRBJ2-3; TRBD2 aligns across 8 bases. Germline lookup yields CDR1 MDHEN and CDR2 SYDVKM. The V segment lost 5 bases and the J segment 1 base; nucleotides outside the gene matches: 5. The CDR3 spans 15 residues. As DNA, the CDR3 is TGTGCCAGCAGTCCAGCGGGAGAGGGCACAGATACGCAGTATTTT. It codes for CASSPAGEGTDTQYF.

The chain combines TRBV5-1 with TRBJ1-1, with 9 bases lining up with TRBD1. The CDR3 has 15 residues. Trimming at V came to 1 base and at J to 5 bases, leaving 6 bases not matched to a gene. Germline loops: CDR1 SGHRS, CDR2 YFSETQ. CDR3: CASSLFGDRATEAFF. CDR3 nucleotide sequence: TGCGCCAGCAGCTTGTTTGGGGACAGGGCGACTGAAGCTTTCTTT.

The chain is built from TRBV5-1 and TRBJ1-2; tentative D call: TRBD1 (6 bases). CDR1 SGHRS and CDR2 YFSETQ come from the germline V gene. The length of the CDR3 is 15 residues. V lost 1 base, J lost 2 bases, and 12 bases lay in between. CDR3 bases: TGCGCCAGCAGCTTGAGGACAGAGAACAACTATGGCTACACCTTC. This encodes CASSLRTENNYGYTF.

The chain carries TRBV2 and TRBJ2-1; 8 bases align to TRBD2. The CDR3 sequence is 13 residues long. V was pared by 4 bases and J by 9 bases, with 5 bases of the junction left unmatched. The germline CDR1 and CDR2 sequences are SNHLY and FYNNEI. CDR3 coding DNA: TGTGCCAGCAGTGGGCTAGCGGGCGCTGAGCAGTTCTTC. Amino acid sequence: CASSGLAGAEQFF.

CDR3 sequence reads: CASSQERVSTMETQYF. CDR3 in DNA: TGCGCCAGCAGCCAAGAACGGGTTTCCACCATGGAGACCCAGTACTTC. The chain combines TRBV4-3 with TRBJ2-5, with D unresolved. Trimming left V 0 bases short and J 5 bases short, with 16 bases between. Germline loops: CDR1 LGHNA, CDR2 YSLEER. This CDR3 has 16 amino acids.

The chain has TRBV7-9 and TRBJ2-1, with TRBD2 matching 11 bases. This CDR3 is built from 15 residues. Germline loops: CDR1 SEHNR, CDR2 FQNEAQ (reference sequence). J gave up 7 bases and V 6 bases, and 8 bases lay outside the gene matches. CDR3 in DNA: TGTGCCAGCAGGTCAACTAGCGGGAGTGGGAATGAGCAGTTCTTC. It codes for CASRSTSGSGNEQFF.

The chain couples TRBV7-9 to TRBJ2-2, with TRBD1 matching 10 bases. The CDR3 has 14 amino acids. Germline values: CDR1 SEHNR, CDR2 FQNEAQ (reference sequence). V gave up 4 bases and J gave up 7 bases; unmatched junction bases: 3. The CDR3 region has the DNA TGTGCCAGCAGCTCAGACAGGGGGCTCGGGGAGCTGTTTTTT. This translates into CASSSDRGLGELFF.

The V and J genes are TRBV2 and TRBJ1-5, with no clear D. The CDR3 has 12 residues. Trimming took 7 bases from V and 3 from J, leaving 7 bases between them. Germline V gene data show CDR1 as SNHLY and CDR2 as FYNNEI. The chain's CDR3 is CASMSDNQPQHF. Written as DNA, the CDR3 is TGTGCCAGCATGTCCGACAATCAGCCCCAGCATTTT. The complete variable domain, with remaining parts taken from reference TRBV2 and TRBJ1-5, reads EPEVTQTPSHQVTQMGQEVILRCVPISNHLYFYWYRQILGQKVEFLVSFYNNEISEKSEIFDDQFSVERPDGSNFTLKIRSTKLEDSAMYFCASMSDNQPQHFGDGTRLSIL.

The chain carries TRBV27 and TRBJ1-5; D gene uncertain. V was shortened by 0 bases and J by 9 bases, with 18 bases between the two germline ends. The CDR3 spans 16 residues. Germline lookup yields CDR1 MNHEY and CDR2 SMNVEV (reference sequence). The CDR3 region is CASSLSNPGGLGPQHF. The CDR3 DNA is TGTGCCAGCAGTTTATCGAACCCGGGAGGGTTGGGGCCCCAGCATTTT.

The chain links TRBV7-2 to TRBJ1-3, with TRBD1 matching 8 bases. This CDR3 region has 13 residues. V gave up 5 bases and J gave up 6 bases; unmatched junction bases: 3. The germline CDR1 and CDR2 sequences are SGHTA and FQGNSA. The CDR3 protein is CASSQDRVNTIYF. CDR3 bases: TGTGCCAGCAGCCAGGACAGGGTAAACACCATATATTTT.

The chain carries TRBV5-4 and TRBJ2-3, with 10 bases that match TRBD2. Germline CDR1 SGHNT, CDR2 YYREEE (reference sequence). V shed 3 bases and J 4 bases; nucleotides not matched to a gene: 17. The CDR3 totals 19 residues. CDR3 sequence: CASSSAPFSSGSAADTQYF. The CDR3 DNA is TGTGCCAGCAGCTCGGCGCCTTTCTCTAGCGGGAGTGCGGCAGATACGCAGTATTTT.

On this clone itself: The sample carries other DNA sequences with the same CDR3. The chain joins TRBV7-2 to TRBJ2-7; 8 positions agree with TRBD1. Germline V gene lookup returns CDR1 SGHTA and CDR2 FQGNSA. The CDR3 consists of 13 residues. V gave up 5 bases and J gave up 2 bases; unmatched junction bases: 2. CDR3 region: CASSRQGTYEQYF. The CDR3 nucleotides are TGTGCCAGCAGCCGACAGGGGACCTACGAGCAGTACTTC.

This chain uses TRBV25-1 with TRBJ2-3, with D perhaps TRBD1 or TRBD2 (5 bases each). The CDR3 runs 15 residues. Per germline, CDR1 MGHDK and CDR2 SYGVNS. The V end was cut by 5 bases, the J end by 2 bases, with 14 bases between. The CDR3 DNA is TGTGCCAGCAGTCCCGTGAGGGGTGACACAGATACGCAGTATTTT. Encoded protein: CASSPVRGDTDTQYF.